One T cell receptor (beta chain) is described in this entry. This specimen belongs to a study of cytomegalovirus exposure and HLA in healthy donors. Study-level information: A subsequent analysis reported that the roughly 120 validation repertoires were produced on the same platform that had also been used for the 600 to 800 first-cohort repertoires.

Assay used: immunoSEQ multiplex PCR; TCRdb lists only in-frame clones, some missing. Of about 160,000 clones listed, around nine tenths are singletons. The sample comprised PBMCs. The TCR sequence derives from a woman aged 18-29 years in good health and CMV-seronegative.

CDR3 coding DNA: TGTGCCAGCACGTTTAGCGCCTGGGGGGGGAATGAGCAGTTCTTC. Translating gives CASTFSAWGGNEQFF. V usage is TRBV6-1 and J usage is TRBJ2-1, with TRBD2 identical over 7 bases. This CDR3 has 15 residues. Germline V CDR1 and CDR2: MNHNS, SASEGT. V was clipped by 7 bases and J by 7 bases; unmatched bases: 13.